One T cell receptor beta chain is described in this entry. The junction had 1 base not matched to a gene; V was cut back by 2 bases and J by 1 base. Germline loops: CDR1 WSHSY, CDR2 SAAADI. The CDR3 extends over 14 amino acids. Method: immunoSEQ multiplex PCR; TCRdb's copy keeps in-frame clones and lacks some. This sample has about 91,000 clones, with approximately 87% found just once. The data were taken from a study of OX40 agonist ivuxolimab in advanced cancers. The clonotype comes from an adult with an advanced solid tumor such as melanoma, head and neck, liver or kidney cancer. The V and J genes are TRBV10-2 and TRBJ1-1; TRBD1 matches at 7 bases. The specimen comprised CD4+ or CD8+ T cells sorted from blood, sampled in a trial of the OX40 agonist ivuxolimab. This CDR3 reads CASSEPGGNTEAFF. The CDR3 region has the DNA TGCGCCAGCAGTGAGCCAGGGGGGAACACTGAAGCTTTCTTT.